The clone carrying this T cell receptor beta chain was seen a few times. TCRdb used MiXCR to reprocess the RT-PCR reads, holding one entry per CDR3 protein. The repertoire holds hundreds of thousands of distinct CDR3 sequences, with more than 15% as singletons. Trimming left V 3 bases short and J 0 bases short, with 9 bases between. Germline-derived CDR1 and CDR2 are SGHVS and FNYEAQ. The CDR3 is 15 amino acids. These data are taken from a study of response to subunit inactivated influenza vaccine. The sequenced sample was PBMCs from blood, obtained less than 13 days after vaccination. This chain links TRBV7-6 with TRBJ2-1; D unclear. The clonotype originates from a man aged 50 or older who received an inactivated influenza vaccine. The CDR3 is CASSFGPSSYNEQFF. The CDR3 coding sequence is TGTGCCAGCAGCTTCGGGCCGAGCTCCTACAATGAGCAGTTCTTC. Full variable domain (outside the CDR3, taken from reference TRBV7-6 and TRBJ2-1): GAGVSQSPRYKVTKRGQDVALRCDPISGHVSLYWYRQALGQGPEFLTYFNYEAQQDKSGLPNDRFSAERPEGSISTLTIQRTEQRDSAMYRCASSFGPSSYNEQFFGPGTRLTVL.